The clone carrying this TCR beta chain has only a few counts. No antigen is known for it. TCRdb independently ran MiXCR on the RT-PCR reads; one entry per CDR3 protein. The sample has about 500,000 distinct CDR3 sequences, about 15% seen once. This sample stems from a study of response to subunit inactivated influenza vaccine. Trimming removed 2 bases at V and 8 bases at J, with 15 bases between. Germline loops: CDR1 LGHNA, CDR2 YSLEER. This CDR3 spans 15 amino acids. General observations from the study: The authors put forward the suggestion that each seasonal influenza vaccination may bring in only a limited number of new T cells.

The chain carries TRBV4-3 and TRBJ1-4, with a tentative D call TRBD1 (6 bases). This clonotype originated in a man aged 50-75 years who received an inactivated influenza vaccine. The specimen was CD4+ T cells sorted from PBMCs, collected roughly 24 months after vaccination. The DNA for the CDR3 is TGCGCCAGCAGCCAAAATCAGGGGTTTGGCGAAAAACTGTTTTTT. It is translated as CASSQNQGFGEKLFF.